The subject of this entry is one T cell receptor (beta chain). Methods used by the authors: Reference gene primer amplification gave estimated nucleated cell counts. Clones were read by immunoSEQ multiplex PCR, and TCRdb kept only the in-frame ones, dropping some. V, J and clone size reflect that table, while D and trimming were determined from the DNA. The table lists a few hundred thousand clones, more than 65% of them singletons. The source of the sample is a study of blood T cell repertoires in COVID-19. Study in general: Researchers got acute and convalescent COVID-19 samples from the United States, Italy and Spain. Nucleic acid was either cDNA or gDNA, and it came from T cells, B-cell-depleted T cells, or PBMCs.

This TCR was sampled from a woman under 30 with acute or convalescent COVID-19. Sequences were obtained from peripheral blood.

CDR3 DNA sequence: TGTGCCAGCAGCCCTAATCGGGAGACGTACTATGGCTACACCTTC. This codes for CASSPNRETYYGYTF. The chain uses TRBV5-5 and TRBJ1-2; D not certain. Germline V gene lookup returns CDR1 SGHKS and CDR2 YYEKEE (reference sequence). The length of the CDR3 is 15 residues. Trimming removed 4 bases at V and 3 bases at J, with 16 bases between.